This TCR beta chain was recorded in a study of CD8 T cells in Susac syndrome. The RNA, about 0.45 to 1 ug, was put through reverse transcription using random hexamers. The immunoSEQ assay covered 54 Vbeta and 13 Jbeta segments for CDR3. TCRdb reprocessed the immunoSEQ multiplex PCR reads with MiXCR, giving one entry per CDR3 protein. The table lists 250,000 to 350,000 distinct CDR3 sequences, approximately 85% of them singletons. The V segment lost 0 bases and the J segment 7 bases; nucleotides outside the gene matches: 6. The germline V gene has CDR1 LNHNV and CDR2 YYDKDF (reference sequence). CDR3 length equals 15 residues. From blood CD8+ and CD4+ T cells, TCR beta sequences were generated. Those who served as multiple sclerosis controls were treatment-naive patients with stable or active relapsing-remitting disease.

The chain joins TRBV15 to TRBJ1-2, with 9 bases identical to TRBD1. This clonotype was sampled from a human donor with multiple sclerosis. Source material: CD8+ T cells from PBMCs. As DNA, the CDR3 is TGTGCCACCAGCAGAGAAACCGGGACAGGGTTTGGCTACACCTTC. This codes for CATSRETGTGFGYTF.